This is a list of T cell receptor beta chains from one sample in a study of CD8 T cells in Susac syndrome. Using its own MiXCR run on the immunoSEQ multiplex PCR reads, TCRdb lists one record per CDR3 protein. The sample shows 150,000 to 200,000 distinct CDR3 sequences, approximately 94% of them seen only once. Material for sequencing was CD4+ T cells from PBMCs. These receptor sequences come from a human donor with multiple sclerosis. The CDR3 runs from the conserved cysteine through the conserved F or W. Fields, in order: CDR3 DNA, CDR3 protein, D gene, clone size, J gene, V gene. D genes are given only for firm matches. Some rows have no size entry. The others give once, few or many, or a class for an expanded clone.

cdr3_nt: TGTGCCAGCAGCAGAGGGACTGCCGGAAACACCATATATTTT; cdr3_aa: CASSRGTAGNTIYF; d_call: .; clone_size: .; j_call: TRBJ1-3; v_call: TRBV7-9
cdr3_nt: TGCGCCAGCAGCCGTCCCACTAGCGGGAGGGCCTACGAGCAGTACTTC; cdr3_aa: CASSRPTSGRAYEQYF; d_call: TRBD2; clone_size: .; j_call: TRBJ2-7; v_call: TRBV4-1
cdr3_nt: TGTGCCAGCAGTTTACAAGCTGGAAACACCATATATTTT; cdr3_aa: CASSLQAGNTIYF; d_call: .; clone_size: .; j_call: TRBJ1-3; v_call: TRBV28
cdr3_nt: TGTGCCAGCAGTCTGGGGCTAGAAGGCACCGGGGAGCTGTTTTTT; cdr3_aa: CASSLGLEGTGELFF; d_call: .; clone_size: .; j_call: TRBJ2-2; v_call: TRBV7-2
cdr3_nt: TGTGCCAGCTGCATTGGGAACTATGGCTACACCTTC; cdr3_aa: CASCIGNYGYTF; d_call: .; clone_size: .; j_call: TRBJ1-2; v_call: TRBV28
cdr3_nt: TGCAGCGTCCTGACAGTCTCCTACGAGCAGTACTTC; cdr3_aa: CSVLTVSYEQYF; d_call: .; clone_size: .; j_call: TRBJ2-7; v_call: TRBV29-1
cdr3_nt: TGTGCCAGCAGTCGAGACTCGGGCTTTAATCAGCCCCAGCATTTT; cdr3_aa: CASSRDSGFNQPQHF; d_call: .; clone_size: .; j_call: TRBJ1-5; v_call: TRBV2
cdr3_nt: TGTGCCAGCTCACCCGGCGCGGGACAGGCCTCCGAGCAGTACTTC; cdr3_aa: CASSPGAGQASEQYF; d_call: TRBD1; clone_size: .; j_call: TRBJ2-7; v_call: TRBV18
cdr3_nt: TGTGCCAGCAGTATAGCGGGCGACTACAATGAGCAGTTCTTC; cdr3_aa: CASSIAGDYNEQFF; d_call: TRBD2; clone_size: .; j_call: TRBJ2-1; v_call: TRBV28
cdr3_nt: TGTGCCAGCAGCGCATACAGGAATCACGGGGAGCTGTTTTTT; cdr3_aa: CASSAYRNHGELFF; d_call: .; clone_size: .; j_call: TRBJ2-2; v_call: TRBV7-3
cdr3_nt: TGTGCCATCAGAGGCGAAGGGAGCTCGTGGAACACCATATATTTT; cdr3_aa: CAIRGEGSSWNTIYF; d_call: .; clone_size: .; j_call: TRBJ1-3; v_call: TRBV10-3
cdr3_nt: TGTGCCCGCAGTTTGTCCAGGGGTGAAGATGGCTACACCTTC; cdr3_aa: CARSLSRGEDGYTF; d_call: .; clone_size: .; j_call: TRBJ1-2; v_call: TRBV2
cdr3_nt: TGCAGTGCGGAAGGAGGGCCCGGCACAGATACGCAGTATTTT; cdr3_aa: CSAEGGPGTDTQYF; d_call: .; clone_size: .; j_call: TRBJ2-3; v_call: TRBV20-1
cdr3_nt: TGTGCCAGCAGTTTTACAGGGTGGGGGGGTCGCAATGAGCAGTTCTTC; cdr3_aa: CASSFTGWGGRNEQFF; d_call: .; clone_size: .; j_call: TRBJ2-1; v_call: TRBV13
cdr3_nt: TGTGCCAGCAGCTTCGGGGGGTTCGTTGGCTACACCTTC; cdr3_aa: CASSFGGFVGYTF; d_call: .; clone_size: .; j_call: TRBJ1-2; v_call: TRBV7-6
cdr3_nt: TGTGCCAGCAGTTCCGGGACTAGCGGCCAAGAGACCCAGTACTTC; cdr3_aa: CASSSGTSGQETQYF; d_call: TRBD2; clone_size: few; j_call: TRBJ2-5; v_call: TRBV27
cdr3_nt: TGTGCCACCAGTGCCCGGAGACAGGGTGAGCAGTTCTTC; cdr3_aa: CATSARRQGEQFF; d_call: TRBD1; clone_size: .; j_call: TRBJ2-1; v_call: TRBV24-1
cdr3_nt: TGTGCCTGGAGTCCTCGGGATGAGCAGTTCTTC; cdr3_aa: CAWSPRDEQFF; d_call: .; clone_size: .; j_call: TRBJ2-1; v_call: TRBV30
cdr3_nt: TGTGCCAGCAGTCCCCTCGGCGCTGAGCAGTACTTC; cdr3_aa: CASSPLGAEQYF; d_call: .; clone_size: few; j_call: TRBJ2-7; v_call: TRBV12-3/TRBV12-4
cdr3_nt: TGCAGTGCATGGACAGGGAGCATTCAGTACTTC; cdr3_aa: CSAWTGSIQYF; d_call: TRBD1; clone_size: .; j_call: TRBJ2-4; v_call: TRBV20-1
cdr3_nt: TGTGCCAGCAGCTTATTTGAAGGGGGCTATGGCTACACCTTC; cdr3_aa: CASSLFEGGYGYTF; d_call: .; clone_size: .; j_call: TRBJ1-2; v_call: TRBV7-2
cdr3_nt: TGTGCCAGTAGTATAGATCGGGGGACGGTCTACGAGCAGTACTTC; cdr3_aa: CASSIDRGTVYEQYF; d_call: .; clone_size: once; j_call: TRBJ2-7; v_call: TRBV19
cdr3_nt: TGCAGTGCTAGCCGGGACAGGCGCTCCGAGCAGTACTTC; cdr3_aa: CSASRDRRSEQYF; d_call: TRBD1; clone_size: .; j_call: TRBJ2-7; v_call: TRBV20-1
cdr3_nt: TGTGCCTGGAGTTTCGGGGCGACTAATGAAAAACTGTTTTTT; cdr3_aa: CAWSFGATNEKLFF; d_call: .; clone_size: .; j_call: TRBJ1-4; v_call: TRBV30
cdr3_nt: TGCAGTGCTAGAGTGACAGGGCGGGACACCTTC; cdr3_aa: CSARVTGRDTF; d_call: TRBD1; clone_size: .; j_call: TRBJ1-2; v_call: TRBV20-1
cdr3_nt: TGTGCCAGCACCCGCGTCGGCAGTTTTAATCAGCCCCAGCATTTT; cdr3_aa: CASTRVGSFNQPQHF; d_call: .; clone_size: .; j_call: TRBJ1-5; v_call: TRBV19
cdr3_nt: TGTGCCAGCAGTTACCTGACAGGTACCTACGAGCAGTACTTC; cdr3_aa: CASSYLTGTYEQYF; d_call: .; clone_size: .; j_call: TRBJ2-7; v_call: TRBV6-5
cdr3_nt: TGCGCCAGCAGCTCCGGGCAGGGGGCAAGTGAGCAGTACTTC; cdr3_aa: CASSSGQGASEQYF; d_call: TRBD1; clone_size: once; j_call: TRBJ2-5; v_call: TRBV5-1
cdr3_nt: TGTGCCAGCAGCCAACCTCAAGAGACCCAGTACTTC; cdr3_aa: CASSQPQETQYF; d_call: .; clone_size: .; j_call: TRBJ2-5; v_call: TRBV4-2
cdr3_nt: TGCGCCAGCAGCCAAACAGGGGGAATTAACACTGAAGCTTTCTTT; cdr3_aa: CASSQTGGINTEAFF; d_call: TRBD1; clone_size: once; j_call: TRBJ1-1; v_call: TRBV5-1
cdr3_nt: TGTGCCAGCAGCTTAGGGACTAGCGCTGGGGCCAACGTCCTGACTTTC; cdr3_aa: CASSLGTSAGANVLTF; d_call: TRBD2; clone_size: .; j_call: TRBJ2-6; v_call: TRBV11-2
cdr3_nt: TGTGCCAGCTGCGGGGACCAAGAGACCCAGTACTTC; cdr3_aa: CASCGDQETQYF; d_call: .; clone_size: .; j_call: TRBJ2-5; v_call: TRBV2
cdr3_nt: TGTGCCAGCAGCTTCATTCGGACAGATAACATTCAGTACTTC; cdr3_aa: CASSFIRTDNIQYF; d_call: .; clone_size: .; j_call: TRBJ2-4; v_call: TRBV11-2
cdr3_nt: TGTGCCAGCGGCCGACGGGCCCAGTACTTC; cdr3_aa: CASGRRAQYF; d_call: .; clone_size: .; j_call: TRBJ2-5; v_call: TRBV6-2/TRBV6-3
cdr3_nt: TGTGCCACCAGTGAGAGAGGGGGACACACCGGGGAGCTGTTTTTT; cdr3_aa: CATSERGGHTGELFF; d_call: .; clone_size: .; j_call: TRBJ2-2; v_call: TRBV24-1
cdr3_nt: TGTGCCAGCTCCCGCCGGGACAGGGTCGATGAGCAGTTCTTC; cdr3_aa: CASSRRDRVDEQFF; d_call: TRBD1; clone_size: .; j_call: TRBJ2-1; v_call: TRBV18
cdr3_nt: TGTGCCACCAGTGCGGCTAGCGCCACAGATACGCAGTATTTT; cdr3_aa: CATSAASATDTQYF; d_call: .; clone_size: .; j_call: TRBJ2-3; v_call: TRBV24-1
cdr3_nt: TGTGCCAGTAGCCAGGGCAGGAACACCGGGGAGCTGTTTTTT; cdr3_aa: CASSQGRNTGELFF; d_call: .; clone_size: .; j_call: TRBJ2-2; v_call: TRBV19
cdr3_nt: TGTGCCAGCAACGGGGTTGGGCAGCCCCAGCATTTT; cdr3_aa: CASNGVGQPQHF; d_call: .; clone_size: .; j_call: TRBJ1-5; v_call: TRBV2
cdr3_nt: TGTGCCAGCAGCCAAGTACTCTCGGGGGCAGGCGAGCAGTACTTC; cdr3_aa: CASSQVLSGAGEQYF; d_call: .; clone_size: once; j_call: TRBJ2-7; v_call: TRBV4-2
cdr3_nt: TGCAGCGGGGGGTCTGGGTTCTACGAGCAGTACTTC; cdr3_aa: CSGGSGFYEQYF; d_call: .; clone_size: .; j_call: TRBJ2-7; v_call: TRBV29-1
cdr3_nt: TGCAGTGCCATACAGAGGTCGCAGCCCCAGCATTTT; cdr3_aa: CSAIQRSQPQHF; d_call: .; clone_size: .; j_call: TRBJ1-5; v_call: TRBV20-1
cdr3_nt: TGTGCCATCAGTCTTAGCAGGGGCGGGTCCTACGAGCAGTACTTC; cdr3_aa: CAISLSRGGSYEQYF; d_call: .; clone_size: .; j_call: TRBJ2-7; v_call: TRBV10-3
cdr3_nt: TGTGCCAGCAGTCCCGTAACGATGGGACTAGAAAAAAACATTCAGTACTTC; cdr3_aa: CASSPVTMGLEKNIQYF; d_call: TRBD2; clone_size: .; j_call: TRBJ2-4; v_call: TRBV28
cdr3_nt: TGTGCCAGCAGTTTAGCGGAGAGCTCCTACGAGCAGTACTTC; cdr3_aa: CASSLAESSYEQYF; d_call: .; clone_size: .; j_call: TRBJ2-7; v_call: TRBV12-3/TRBV12-4
cdr3_nt: TGTGCCTACAAGGGGGCGTGGACTGAAGCTTTCTTT; cdr3_aa: CAYKGAWTEAFF; d_call: TRBD1; clone_size: .; j_call: TRBJ1-1; v_call: TRBV30